The rows below give T cell receptor beta chains drawn from one sample of a study of blood T cell repertoires in COVID-19. The table came from immunoSEQ multiplex PCR; TCRdb's copy has only in-frame clones and leaves some out. The sample consists of under 250,000 clones, approximately 80% of them appearing once. The specimen sequenced was PBMCs or T cells enriched from blood (not recorded which). These receptors originate from a woman in her sixties who had recovered from COVID-19. CDR3s include the opening cysteine and the closing phenylalanine or tryptophan. A D gene is named only where the DNA matches it firmly. Clone size, where shown, is once, few, many, or a class for clones that have expanded.

CDR3 protein | CDR3 DNA | V gene | D gene | J gene | clone size
CASRQGRSYEQYF | TGTGCCAGCAGGCAGGGGCGGTCCTACGAGCAGTACTTC | TRBV5-6 | - | TRBJ2-7 | once
CASSQGEGQPTGELFF | TGTGCCAGCAGCCAAGGAGAAGGACAGCCAACCGGGGAGCTGTTTTTT | TRBV4-2 | - | TRBJ2-2 | -
CAITATSGETYNEQFF | TGTGCCATCACCGCCACTAGCGGGGAGACCTACAATGAGCAGTTCTTC | TRBV10-3 | TRBD2 | TRBJ2-1 | once
CASSAAGVGKDGYTF | TGTGCCAGCAGCGCGGCCGGTGTGGGCAAGGATGGCTACACCTTC | TRBV9 | - | TRBJ1-2 | -
CASSINFNGNGYTF | TGTGCCAGTAGTATAAACTTCAACGGGAATGGCTACACCTTC | TRBV19 | - | TRBJ1-2 | few
CASSIQETQYF | TGTGCCAGCAGCATACAGGAGACCCAGTACTTC | TRBV5-6 | - | TRBJ2-5 | -
CAISEGLERGYTF | TGTGCCATCAGTGAGGGTCTGGAGCGGGGCTACACCTTC | TRBV10-3 | - | TRBJ1-2 | -
CASTISKGVYEQYF | TGTGCCAGCACAATCTCTAAGGGGGTGTACGAGCAGTACTTC | TRBV11-2 | - | TRBJ2-7 | -
CASSVDRGHEKLFF | TGTGCCAGTAGTGTCGACAGGGGCCATGAAAAACTGTTTTTT | TRBV19 | TRBD1 | TRBJ1-4 | -
CASSVQNNEQFF | TGTGCCAGCTCAGTACAGAACAATGAGCAGTTCTTC | TRBV18 | - | TRBJ2-1 | -
CASSAQGRGTEAFF | TGTGCCAGCAGTGCACAGGGGAGAGGCACTGAAGCTTTCTTT | TRBV25-1 | TRBD1 | TRBJ1-1 | -
CAISEKRDRTNTIYF | TGTGCCATCAGTGAGAAGCGGGACAGGACAAACACCATATATTTT | TRBV10-3 | TRBD1 | TRBJ1-3 | -
CASSPLRTGWDTEAFF | TGTGCCAGCTCACCCCTTCGGACAGGGTGGGACACTGAAGCTTTCTTT | TRBV18 | TRBD1 | TRBJ1-1 | -
CASSPNRDRGGNQPQHF | TGTGCCAGCAGTCCAAACCGGGACAGGGGAGGCAATCAGCCCCAGCATTTT | TRBV6-2/TRBV6-3 | TRBD1 | TRBJ1-5 | -
CASSPPIAGTGGNNEQFF | TGTGCCAGCTCACCACCAATTGCCGGGACAGGGGGTAACAATGAGCAGTTCTTC | TRBV18 | TRBD1 | TRBJ2-1 | once
CASSLEISGGPRNKQFF | TGTGCCAGCAGCTTGGAGATTTCCGGGGGGCCCCGAAATAAGCAGTTCTTC | TRBV7-2 | - | TRBJ2-1 | -
CASSSRQGLGGYTF | TGTGCCAGCAGCTCTCGACAGGGGCTTGGTGGCTACACCTTC | TRBV11-2 | TRBD1 | TRBJ1-2 | -
CASSQTGLANQPQHF | TGCGCCAGCAGCCAAACAGGGTTGGCCAATCAGCCCCAGCATTTT | TRBV4-1 | - | TRBJ1-5 | -
CASSIIGQGVGTGELFF | TGTGCCAGTAGTATAATTGGACAGGGAGTTGGGACCGGGGAGCTGTTTTTT | TRBV19 | TRBD1 | TRBJ2-2 | once
CASSGYRGNALETQYF | TGTGCCAGTAGTGGATACAGGGGTAACGCTTTGGAGACCCAGTACTTC | TRBV19 | TRBD1 | TRBJ2-5 | -
CASSAVFGGLGGYTF | TGTGCCAGCAGCGCAGTTTTCGGGGGGCTGGGAGGCTACACCTTC | TRBV7-2 | - | TRBJ1-2 | -
CASSQGGGRGPSTDTQYF | TGTGCCAGCAGCCAAGGGGGTGGGCGGGGGCCTAGCACAGATACGCAGTATTTT | TRBV4-2 | - | TRBJ2-3 | -
CASSPGRGQYEQFF | TGTGCCAGCAGCCCCGGGCGGGGGCAGTATGAGCAGTTCTTC | TRBV3-1/TRBV3-2 | - | TRBJ2-1 | -
CASSTGTGYGYTF | TGTGCCAGCAGCACCGGGACAGGCTATGGCTACACCTTC | TRBV14 | TRBD1 | TRBJ1-2 | -
CASSHPLGNEQFF | TGTGCCAGCAGTCACCCCCTCGGCAATGAGCAGTTCTTC | TRBV27 | - | TRBJ2-1 | -
CASSVTGTISYEQYF | TGTGCCAGCAGCGTCACAGGTACGATCTCCTACGAGCAGTACTTC | TRBV7-2 | - | TRBJ2-7 | -
CASSRSGQGFYEQYF | TGTGCCAGCAGTCGATCGGGACAGGGGTTCTACGAGCAGTACTTC | TRBV6-6 | TRBD1 | TRBJ2-7 | -
CASSELARSDTQYF | TGCGCCAGCAGTGAGCTAGCGCGGTCAGATACGCAGTATTTT | TRBV10-1 | - | TRBJ2-3 | -
CASSLYTGFSEQYF | TGTGCCAGCAGCTTGTATACGGGGTTTTCCGAGCAGTACTTC | TRBV5-4 | - | TRBJ2-7 | once
CASSRDRGNSPLHF | TGCGCCAGCAGCCGGGACAGGGGTAATTCACCCCTCCACTTT | TRBV5-1 | TRBD1 | TRBJ1-6 | -
CASSSRPTGTGDGNTIYF | TGTGCCAGCAGCTCCCGGCCGACGGGGACAGGAGACGGAAACACCATATATTTT | TRBV7-6 | TRBD1 | TRBJ1-3 | -
CASSPRQGGLGGNTIYF | TGTGCCAGCAGCCCCCGACAGGGGGGACTAGGTGGAAACACCATATATTTT | TRBV9 | TRBD1 | TRBJ1-3 | -
CASSLGTSNTGELFF | TGTGCCAGCAGCTTAGGGACATCGAACACCGGGGAGCTGTTTTTT | TRBV7-2 | - | TRBJ2-2 | few
CASSQDPGGLYGYTF | TGTGCCAGCAGCCAAGACCCAGGAGGATTATATGGCTACACCTTC | TRBV3-1/TRBV3-2 | - | TRBJ1-2 | -
CASSSGFGGEKLFF | TGCGCCAGCAGCTCCGGGTTTGGAGGGGAAAAACTGTTTTTT | TRBV5-1 | - | TRBJ1-4 | -
CANVVVSGANVLTF | TGTGCCAATGTAGTGGTATCTGGGGCCAACGTCCTGACTTTC | TRBV21-1 | - | TRBJ2-6 | -
CASSFGSGVGNQPQHF | TGTGCCAGCAGCTTCGGGTCGGGGGTTGGCAATCAGCCCCAGCATTTT | TRBV7-9 | - | TRBJ1-5 | -
CASSLPAQGETQYF | TGCGCCAGCAGCTTACCCGCACAGGGAGAGACCCAGTACTTC | TRBV5-1 | - | TRBJ2-5 | -
CASSLRRGQGGEQYF | TGTGCCAGCAGTCTTCGTAGAGGACAGGGGGGCGAGCAGTACTTC | TRBV2 | TRBD1 | TRBJ2-7 | once
CASVRWTGMGDEQFF | TGTGCCAGTGTCCGTTGGACAGGGATGGGTGATGAGCAGTTCTTC | TRBV7-9 | TRBD1 | TRBJ2-1 | once
CATLLPSSGNTIYF | TGTGCCACGCTCTTACCGAGCTCTGGAAACACCATATATTTT | TRBV5-5 | - | TRBJ1-3 | -
CASSLGTGGYRTDTQYF | TGTGCCAGCAGCTTAGGGACAGGGGGATATCGGACAGATACGCAGTATTTT | TRBV7-2 | TRBD1 | TRBJ2-3 | -
CASSLVGLSTGELFF | TGTGCCAGCAGCTTAGTGGGCCTTTCCACCGGGGAGCTGTTTTTT | TRBV7-2 | - | TRBJ2-2 | -
CASTLYIQGSRGYTF | TGTGCCAGCACCTTGTACATACAGGGATCTAGGGGCTACACCTTC | TRBV28 | - | TRBJ1-2 | -
CASSLAVREVQETQYF | TGCGCCAGCAGCTTGGCCGTGCGGGAGGTCCAAGAGACCCAGTACTTC | TRBV5-1 | TRBD2 | TRBJ2-5 | -
CASVRAPSEVSTEAFF | TGCGCCAGCGTCAGAGCCCCTAGTGAGGTGAGCACTGAAGCTTTCTTT | TRBV5-1 | - | TRBJ1-1 | few
CASNALSGRSNSPLHF | TGTGCCAGCAACGCGCTCTCCGGGAGGTCGAATTCACCCCTCCACTTT | TRBV5-8 | - | TRBJ1-6 | -
CSVEGRPTVYRDEQFF | TGCAGCGTTGAAGGACGCCCGACCGTATACAGGGATGAGCAGTTCTTC | TRBV29-1 | - | TRBJ2-1 | -
CAISESVDMNTEAFF | TGTGCCATCAGTGAGTCGGTGGACATGAACACTGAAGCTTTCTTT | TRBV10-3 | - | TRBJ1-1 | -
CASSLWTGTGYEQYF | TGTGCCAGCAGTCTCTGGACAGGGACCGGTTACGAGCAGTACTTC | TRBV28 | TRBD1 | TRBJ2-7 | -
CSATGGLGYTF | TGCAGCGCTACAGGGGGGCTGGGCTACACCTTC | TRBV29-1 | TRBD1 | TRBJ1-2 | once
CASSIDRSGIDTQYF | TGTGCCAGTAGTATAGATCGGTCAGGGATAGATACGCAGTATTTT | TRBV19 | - | TRBJ2-3 | -